This T cell receptor beta chain was found in a study of T cells expressing NK-cell markers. TCRdb re-called the 5' RACE reads and gives one entry per CDR3 protein, without DNA. The sample table sets out approximately 440,000 distinct CDR3 sequences. The germline CDR1 and CDR2 sequences are MNHEY and SMNVEV (reference sequence). The CDR3 is 13 residues long. This chain links TRBV27 with TRBJ1-2; TCRdb selects TRBD1, and the lack of DNA leaves this call unchecked. The sequencing input was blood T cells: a sorted CD56 or NKG2C T cell subset, CD4+ or CD8+ T cells, or bulk PBMC T cells (not recorded which). The origin of this receptor is a woman in her forties or fifties in good health. CDR3 protein: CASSSSGGWGYTF.